These 10 T cell receptor beta chains were sequenced from one sample in a study of T cell clones after liver transplantation. Sequenced by immunoSEQ multiplex PCR; TCRdb stores in-frame clones only, minus some. Found here are 75,000 to 100,000 clones, about 82% of them singletons; the top ten hold approximately 0.47%. Sequences were derived from CD4+ T cells from blood, sampled 45 to 47 months after liver transplant. These receptors originate from a human patient who received a liver transplant. Some T cells may be transferred from the graft donor.

The rearrangement links TRBV29-1 to TRBJ1-1; D perhaps matches TRBD1 (5 bases). Germline values: CDR1 SQVTM, CDR2 ANQGSEA. V shed 6 bases and J shed 4 bases, with 21 bases lying between them. This CDR3 has 15 residues. The CDR3 DNA sequence: TGCAGCGTAGAGAGAGGCTTAGGGGTTCGCACTGAAGCTTTCTTT. This encodes CSVERGLGVRTEAFF.

The chain employs TRBV27 and TRBJ2-5; possibly TRBD1 or TRBD2 for D (5 bases each). The CDR3 is 11 amino acids. Germline-derived CDR1 and CDR2 are MNHEY and SMNVEV (reference sequence). Trimming shortened V by 5 bases and J by 9 bases, and 10 bases separated the two germline ends. DNA of the CDR3: TGTGCCAGCAGTGAGGGGATGGCCCAGTACTTC. It codes for CASSEGMAQYF.

This clone was detected a few times. The chain is built from TRBV28 and TRBJ2-2, with D unresolved. Between the trimmed V and J ends, which lost 10 bases and 1 base, there was a span of 10 bases. Germline V lookup: CDR1 MDHEN, CDR2 SYDVKM. The CDR3 sequence is 13 residues long. The CDR3 spells CATKRVNTGELFF. In DNA, the CDR3 is TGTGCCACCAAACGGGTGAACACCGGGGAGCTGTTTTTT.

This clone was picked up one time. The chain combines TRBV7-9 with TRBJ2-3; D is perhaps TRBD1 or TRBD2 (6 bases each). The CDR3 totals 13 residues. Per the germline V gene, CDR1 is SEHNR and CDR2 is FQNEAQ (reference sequence). The ends were cut back, 5 bases at V and 6 bases at J, with 12 bases in the middle. The CDR3 coding sequence is TGTGCCAGCAGCCCCCGGGGGCCGGATACGCAGTATTTT. It is translated as CASSPRGPDTQYF.

The chain employs TRBV6-5 and TRBJ2-2; 9 positions agree with TRBD2. V was pared by 6 bases and J by 6 bases, with 8 bases of the junction left unmatched. The V gene's germline CDR1 is MNHEY and CDR2 SVGAGI. This CDR3 has 15 residues. The CDR3 region is CASSLAGEPAGELFF. The CDR3 DNA follows: TGTGCCAGCAGCTTAGCGGGAGAACCAGCCGGGGAGCTGTTTTTT.

This chain joins TRBV6-6 and TRBJ2-7, with D possibly called TRBD1 or TRBD2 (5 bases each). Germline V gives CDR1 MNHNY, CDR2 SVGAGI (reference sequence). Trimming stripped 4 bases from V and 7 bases from J, with 14 bases between. The CDR3 contains 13 residues. DNA for the CDR3: TGTGCCAGCAGTTTAGGGACGGTGGGGGAGCAGTACTTC. Protein: CASSLGTVGEQYF.

The rearrangement uses TRBV5-1 and TRBJ2-7; D not certain. CDR3 length equals 15 residues. V was trimmed by 0 bases and J by 7 bases, leaving 17 bases between them. The germline V gene has CDR1 SGHRS and CDR2 YFSETQ. CDR3 in DNA: TGCGCCAGCAGCTTGGTGGTAGGGTCTCCCGCGGAGCAGTACTTC. It specifies CASSLVVGSPAEQYF.

This chain connects TRBV7-2 to TRBJ2-5; no clear D gene. The length of the CDR3 is 12 residues. Looked up from germline, CDR1 is SGHTA and CDR2 is FQGNSA. Trimming took 5 bases from V and 5 from J, leaving 9 bases between them. DNA of the CDR3: TGTGCCAGCAGCCAGTACGGGGAGACCCAGTACTTC. It translates to CASSQYGETQYF.

Here the CDR3 DNA reads TGTGCCAGCAGCTTGGCGCAGGCCTCCAAGCAGTACTTC. This gives the protein CASSLAQASKQYF. The chain is built from TRBV7-2 and TRBJ2-7; D is ambiguous. V lost 3 bases to trimming and J lost 8 bases, with 14 bases between them. CDR3 size: 13 residues. Germline CDR1 reads SGHTA; CDR2 reads FQGNSA.

This clone has more than one count but fewer than ten. The chain uses TRBV29-1 and TRBJ1-4; TRBD1 might be the D (5 bases). Trimming left V 6 bases short and J 8 bases short, with 10 bases between. There are 11 residues in the CDR3. Germline values: CDR1 SQVTM, CDR2 ANQGSEA. DNA of the CDR3: TGCAGCGTCAGGGAGGACGAAAAACTGTTTTTT. Residues: CSVREDEKLFF.